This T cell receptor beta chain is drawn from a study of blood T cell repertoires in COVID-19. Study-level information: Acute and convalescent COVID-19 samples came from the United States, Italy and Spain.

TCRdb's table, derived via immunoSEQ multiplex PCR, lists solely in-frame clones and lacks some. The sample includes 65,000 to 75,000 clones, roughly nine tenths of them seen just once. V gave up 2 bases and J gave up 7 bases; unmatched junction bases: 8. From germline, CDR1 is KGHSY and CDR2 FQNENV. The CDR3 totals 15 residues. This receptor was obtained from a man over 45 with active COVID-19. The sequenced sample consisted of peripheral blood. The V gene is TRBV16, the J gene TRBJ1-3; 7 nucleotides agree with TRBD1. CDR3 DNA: TGTGCCAGCAGCCAAATGGACAGGAGTTGGAACACCATATATTTT. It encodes CASSQMDRSWNTIYF.